This T cell receptor beta chain was identified in a study of shared clonotypes between healthy human individuals. General study results and limits: Among several donors, approximately 5.4% of naive CD4 clonotypes were found in common.

The germline V gene encodes CDR1 MNHEY and CDR2 SVGAGI. This CDR3 has 13 amino acids. Trimming stripped 8 bases from V and 2 bases from J, with 13 bases between. Replicate PCRs for sorted subsets used 200 ng DNA; this equaled tens of thousands of T cell genomes. Profiling relied on immunoSEQ multiplex PCR, and the TCRdb table lists in-frame clones only, not all of them. The data contain 1,400,000 or so clones, approximately 98.5% of them singletons. As concerns this clone: The antigen remains unidentified.

The receptor was isolated from a man aged 30 to 39 in good health. The material sequenced was naive CD4+ T cells sorted from blood. Specified subset: CD45RA+ positively selected. The chain carries TRBV6-5 and TRBJ2-7, with TRBD2 as a possible D gene (6 bases). CDR3 protein: CASSLRRAYEQYF. The CDR3 region has the DNA TGTGCCAGCTCCCTCAGGAGGGCCTACGAGCAGTACTTC.